This T cell receptor beta chain appears in the sequencing data of a study of blood T cell repertoires in COVID-19. Source study methods: Amplification from reference gene primers served as the basis for estimated nucleated cell counts. Generated by immunoSEQ multiplex PCR, the TCRdb table keeps only in-frame clones and is missing some. V, J and clone size were drawn from that table, and D and trimming were deduced from the DNA. Counted here are about 160,000 clones, approximately 90% occurring once; the ten biggest clones make up about 2.5%. Sequencing used peripheral blood. This TCR came from a man aged 18 to 30 with acute or convalescent COVID-19.

CDR3 DNA: TGCGCCACCGGACAGGGTATCGGCGAGCAGTACTTC. This encodes CATGQGIGEQYF. This chain links TRBV5-1 with TRBJ2-7; 8 bases align to TRBD1. J gave up 6 bases and V 9 bases, and 8 bases lay outside the gene matches. This CDR3 comprises 12 residues. CDR1 and CDR2 (germline): SGHRS, YFSETQ. The entire variable domain, with the rest obtained from reference TRBV5-1 and TRBJ2-7, is as follows: KAGVTQTPRYLIKTRGQQVTLSCSPISGHRSVSWYQQTPGQGLQFLFEYFSETQRNKGNFPGRFSGRQFSNSRSEMNVSTLELGDSALYLCATGQGIGEQYFGPGTRLTVT.